Following are 2 T cell receptor beta chains from one sample sequenced in a study of blood T cell repertoires in COVID-19. Method: immunoSEQ multiplex PCR; TCRdb's copy keeps in-frame clones and lacks some. The sample has around 160,000 clones, 70% to 90% seen once. The sample consisted of PBMCs or T cells enriched from blood (not recorded which). The receptor source for this set is a man in his forties who had recovered from COVID-19.

This chain links TRBV6-1 with TRBJ2-7, with D possibly matching TRBD1 (6 bases). This CDR3 region has 14 residues. Germline V gene sequence: CDR1 MNHNS, CDR2 SASEGT. V was pared by 1 base and J by 0 bases, with 7 bases between. The CDR3 bases are TGTGCCAGCAGTGAAGGGACAGACTCCTACGAGCAGTACTTC. It codes for CASSEGTDSYEQYF.

The V and J genes are TRBV13 and TRBJ1-4; TRBD1 agrees at 10 bases. J gave up 0 bases and V 5 bases, and 6 bases lay outside the gene matches. Germline CDR1 and CDR2: PRHDT and FYEKMQ (reference sequence). The CDR3 length is 17 residues. CDR3 amino acids: CASSVGQGTATNEKLFF. The CDR3 DNA sequence: TGTGCCAGCAGCGTGGGACAGGGGACTGCAACTAATGAAAAACTGTTTTTT.